Below, 16 T cell receptor beta chains from the same sample are listed, as sequenced in a study of T cell changes during pregnancy in multiple sclerosis. Data came from immunoSEQ multiplex PCR; TCRdb stores just in-frame clones and leaves some out. The sample has about 60,000 clones, about 92% seen once; the top ten hold roughly 2.2%. The input for sequencing was peripheral blood, taken in the first trimester of pregnancy. All receptors come from a female donor with multiple sclerosis, enrolled in a pregnancy study.

The J gene is TRBJ2-1, the V gene TRBV4-1, with 8 bases lining up with TRBD2. CDR1 is MGHRA, CDR2 YSYEKL, per germline. The length of the CDR3 is 18 residues. J lost 8 bases, V lost 1 base, and 16 bases had no gene match. The CDR3 DNA reads as TGCGCCAGCAGCCAAGTTGATAGTAGGAGCGGGAGTGGGTATGAGCAGTTCTTC. It codes for CASSQVDSRSGSGYEQFF.

The rearrangement uses TRBV4-3 and TRBJ2-3; TRBD1 is a possible D gene (6 bases). CDR3 size: 15 residues. Germline assignment: CDR1 LGHNA and CDR2 YSLEER. Trimming removed 4 bases from V and 2 bases from J, with 13 bases in between. The CDR3 coding sequence is TGCGCCAGCAGCCCCGGCCAGGGGTACACAGATACGCAGTATTTT. This translates into CASSPGQGYTDTQYF.

The J gene is TRBJ1-1, the V gene TRBV7-2; 7 bases agree with TRBD1. In germline, CDR1 is SGHTA, CDR2 FQGNSA. This CDR3 region has 13 residues. V lost 4 bases and J lost 7; bases outside the gene matches: 6. The CDR3 bases are TGTGCCAGCAGCTCTGGACAGGCAAGTGAAGCTTTCTTT. Translating it yields CASSSGQASEAFF.

The V and J genes are TRBV27 and TRBJ2-1; D may be TRBD2 (6 bases). Germline values: CDR1 MNHEY, CDR2 SMNVEV (reference sequence). This CDR3 comprises 16 residues. Between the trimmed V and J ends, which lost 4 bases and 0 bases, there was a span of 13 bases. The CDR3 coding sequence is TGTGCCAGCAGTTCCAGACTAGGCAGCTCCTACAATGAGCAGTTCTTC. Its protein is CASSSRLGSSYNEQFF.

This clone was counted once. V and J are TRBV30 and TRBJ2-1; D possibly corresponds to TRBD2 (6 bases). CDR3 size: 13 residues. V dropped 6 bases and J dropped 7 bases, with 16 bases sitting between them. Germline CDR1 and CDR2: GTSNPN and SVGIG (reference sequence). In DNA form, the CDR3 reads TGTGCCTGTACTCGGCGTCGGGGGAATGAGCAGTTCTTC. Amino acids: CACTRRRGNEQFF.

The chain couples TRBV7-6 to TRBJ2-3; 9 bases fit TRBD2. There are 16 residues in the CDR3. The J segment lost 0 bases and the V segment lost 4 bases, leaving 5 bases of the junction unmatched. Germline CDR1 is SGHVS and CDR2 is FNYEAQ. The CDR3 region is CASSSRTSESTDTQYF. CDR3 nucleotide sequence: TGTGCCAGCAGCTCCAGGACTAGCGAGAGCACAGATACGCAGTATTTT. The whole variable domain, filled in from reference TRBV7-6 and TRBJ2-3, reads GAGVSQSPRYKVTKRGQDVALRCDPISGHVSLYWYRQALGQGPEFLTYFNYEAQQDKSGLPNDRFSAERPEGSISTLTIQRTEQRDSAMYRCASSSRTSESTDTQYFGPGTRLTVL.

CDR3 residues: CASSLGAGATGEQFF. As DNA, the CDR3 is TGTGCCAGCAGCCTAGGGGCGGGAGCGACCGGTGAGCAGTTCTTC. The chain carries TRBV4-2 and TRBJ2-1; 7 bases align to TRBD2. This CDR3 comprises 15 residues. The junction had 12 bases not matched to a gene; V was cut back by 4 bases and J by 9 bases. Germline V gene lookup returns CDR1 LGHNA and CDR2 YNFKEQ.

The gene calls are TRBV21-1 and TRBJ2-7; the listed D gene, TRBD2, was not tested against the DNA. TRBV21-1 is a pseudogene locus. The CDR3 spans 16 residues. The CDR3 DNA sequence: TGTGCCAGGGGAACAAGTCTCGGGAGCCCTCGGGGCGAGCAGTACTTC. Translated, it gives CARGTSLGSPRGEQYF.

CDR3 sequence (DNA): TGTGCCAGCAGTTTATTCGGTACCGCCGCGGGAGTGGGTAATGAGCAGTTCTTC. This translates into CASSLFGTAAGVGNEQFF. The rearrangement uses TRBV27 and TRBJ2-1; TRBD2 matches 7 bases. The junction had 16 bases not matched to a gene; V was cut back by 1 base and J by 7 bases. The CDR3 covers 18 residues. CDR1 is MNHEY, CDR2 SMNVEV, per germline (reference sequence).

The chain couples TRBV6-5 to TRBJ2-1; 11 bases line up with TRBD2. V was clipped by 4 bases and J by 5 bases; unmatched bases: 4. CDR3 size: 15 residues. Per germline, CDR1 MNHEY and CDR2 SVGAGI. Here the CDR3 reads CASSSGTSGNNEQFF. For the CDR3, the DNA is TGTGCCAGCAGTTCCGGGACTAGCGGAAACAATGAGCAGTTCTTC.

The rearrangement uses TRBV2 and TRBJ2-2; TRBD2 agrees at 9 bases. Per the germline V gene, CDR1 is SNHLY and CDR2 is FYNNEI. Losses at the gene ends were 3 bases for V and 6 bases for J; bases not matched to a gene: 5. CDR3 length: 15 residues. CDR3 region: CASSERLAGSGELFF. CDR3 DNA sequence: TGTGCCAGCAGTGAGAGGCTAGCGGGATCCGGGGAGCTGTTTTTT.

The chain combines TRBV28 with TRBJ2-1; 7 nucleotides line up with TRBD2. The CDR3 is 15 amino acids. In germline, CDR1 is MDHEN, CDR2 SYDVKM. V was pared by 4 bases and J by 0 bases, with 3 bases of the junction left unmatched. CDR3 DNA sequence: TGTGCCAGCAGTTCGACGGGAGGCTCCTACAATGAGCAGTTCTTC. Protein product: CASSSTGGSYNEQFF.

The rearrangement uses TRBV6-1 and TRBJ1-5; possibly TRBD1 for D (6 bases). There are 14 residues in the CDR3. Germline V gives CDR1 MNHNS, CDR2 SASEGT. V was cut by 6 bases and J by 7 bases, with 16 bases left in between. CDR3 sequence (DNA): TGTGCCAGCAGCGCCAGGGGCCGGCGCCAGCCCCAGCATTTT. This translates into CASSARGRRQPQHF.

This clone was seen only once. The chain uses TRBV7-2 and TRBJ2-1; the match to TRBD2 covers 13 bases. Germline values: CDR1 SGHTA, CDR2 FQGNSA. The CDR3 is 18 amino acids. Germline trimming cut 4 bases from V and 9 bases from J; bases unmatched to any gene: 15. CDR3 in amino acids: CASSSTRTSGSGRGEQFF. The CDR3 DNA follows: TGTGCCAGCAGCTCGACGCGGACTAGCGGGAGTGGTAGGGGTGAGCAGTTCTTC.

In its sample, this clone was seen once. This chain uses TRBV7-3 with TRBJ2-5; 9 bases agree with TRBD2. V shed 4 bases and J 2 bases; nucleotides not matched to a gene: 2. Germline V gene lookup returns CDR1 SGHTA and CDR2 FQGTGA. The CDR3 totals 14 residues. The CDR3 region is CASSSSGVQETQYF. CDR3 DNA: TGTGCCAGCAGCTCTAGCGGGGTACAAGAGACCCAGTACTTC.

V is TRBV6-6 and J is TRBJ2-1; 7 nucleotides match TRBD2. The germline gives CDR1 MNHNY, CDR2 SVGAGI (reference sequence). This CDR3 has 15 amino acids. V lost 1 base, J lost 8 bases, and 8 bases stayed unmatched. The chain's CDR3 is CASSYWEGRGDEQFF. The DNA of the CDR3 is TGTGCCAGCAGTTACTGGGAGGGCCGGGGAGATGAGCAGTTCTTC.